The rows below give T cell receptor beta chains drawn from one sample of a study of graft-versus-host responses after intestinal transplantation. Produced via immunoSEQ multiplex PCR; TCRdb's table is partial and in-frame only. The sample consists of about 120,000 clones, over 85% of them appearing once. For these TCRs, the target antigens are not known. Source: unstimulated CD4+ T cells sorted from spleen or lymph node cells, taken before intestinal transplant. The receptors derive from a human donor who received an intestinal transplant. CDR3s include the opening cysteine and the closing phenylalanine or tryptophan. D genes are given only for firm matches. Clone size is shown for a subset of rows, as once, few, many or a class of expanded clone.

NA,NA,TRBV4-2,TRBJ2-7,CASSQDVGDKYEQYF,TGTGCCAGCAGCCAAGATGTGGGGGACAAATACGAGCAGTACTTC
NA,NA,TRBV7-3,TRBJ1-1,CASSLTDLPNTEAFF,TGTGCCAGCAGCTTAACGGACCTACCGAACACTGAAGCTTTCTTT
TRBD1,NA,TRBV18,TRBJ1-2,CASSPDRAEGYTF,TGTGCCAGCTCACCTGACAGGGCGGAAGGCTACACCTTC
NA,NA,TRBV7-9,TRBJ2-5,CASSPQGPQETQYF,TGTGCCAGCAGCCCTCAGGGGCCCCAAGAGACCCAGTACTTC
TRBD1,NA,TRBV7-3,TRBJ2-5,CASSSGQLGETQYF,TGTGCCAGCAGCTCGGGACAGCTCGGGGAGACCCAGTACTTC
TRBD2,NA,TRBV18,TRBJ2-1,CASSPLAGDSYNEQFF,TGTGCCAGCTCACCACTAGCGGGGGACTCCTACAATGAGCAGTTCTTC
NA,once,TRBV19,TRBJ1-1,CASRGVTGDTNTEAFF,TGTGCCAGTAGGGGGGTGACAGGAGATACTAACACTGAAGCTTTCTTT
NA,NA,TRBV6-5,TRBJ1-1,CASSTGRGTEAFF,TGTGCCAGCAGTACGGGGAGGGGCACTGAAGCTTTCTTT
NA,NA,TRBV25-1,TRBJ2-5,CASSDLGRSETQYF,TGTGCCAGCAGTGATCTTGGCCGCTCCGAGACCCAGTACTTC
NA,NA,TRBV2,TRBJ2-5,CASSGEGETQYF,TGTGCCAGCAGTGGAGAGGGAGAGACCCAGTACTTC
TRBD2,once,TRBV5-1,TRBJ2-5,CASSFLGGGPEETQYF,TGCGCCAGCAGCTTCTTGGGGGGAGGGCCCGAGGAGACCCAGTACTTC
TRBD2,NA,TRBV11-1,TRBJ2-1,CASSLVGTRANEQFF,TGTGCCAGCAGCTTAGTGGGGACTAGGGCAAATGAGCAGTTCTTC
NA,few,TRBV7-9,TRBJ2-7,CASSSVGSGNYEQYF,TGTGCCAGCAGCTCAGTCGGTTCCGGGAACTACGAGCAGTACTTC
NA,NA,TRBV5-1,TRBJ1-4,CASRRSGRQATNEKLFF,TGCGCCAGCAGACGAAGCGGGAGACAGGCAACTAATGAAAAACTGTTTTTT
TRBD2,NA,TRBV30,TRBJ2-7,CAWSVFKREGYYEQYF,TGTGCCTGGAGTGTTTTTAAGCGGGAGGGTTACTACGAGCAGTACTTC
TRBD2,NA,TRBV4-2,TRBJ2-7,CASSPRLAGGPSEQYF,TGTGCCAGCAGCCCTCGTCTAGCGGGAGGGCCTAGCGAGCAGTACTTC
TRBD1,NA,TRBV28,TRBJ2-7,CASISGQGPYEQYF,TGTGCCAGCATCTCCGGACAGGGCCCCTACGAGCAGTACTTC
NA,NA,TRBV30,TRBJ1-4,CAWARESKTEKLFF,TGTGCCTGGGCCCGGGAGAGTAAGACAGAAAAACTGTTTTTT
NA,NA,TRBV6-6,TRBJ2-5,CASSYHSAKETQYF,TGTGCCAGCAGTTACCATAGCGCGAAAGAGACCCAGTACTTC
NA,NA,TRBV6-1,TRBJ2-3,CASSAWGVGGTDTQYF,TGTGCCAGCAGTGCTTGGGGGGTGGGAGGCACAGATACGCAGTATTTT
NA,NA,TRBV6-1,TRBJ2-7,CASGGRLPDEQYF,TGTGCCAGTGGGGGTCGCTTACCGGACGAGCAGTACTTC
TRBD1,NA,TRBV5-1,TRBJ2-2,CASSLEGRQGGELFF,TGCGCCAGCAGCTTGGAGGGGCGACAGGGCGGGGAGCTGTTTTTT
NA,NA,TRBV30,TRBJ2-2,CAWSPFGELFF,TGTGCCTGGAGTCCCTTCGGGGAGCTGTTTTTT
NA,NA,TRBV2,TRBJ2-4,CASSLLSSPYF,TGTGCCAGCAGCTTACTGAGCTCTCCGTACTTC
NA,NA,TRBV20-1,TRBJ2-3,CSASRTDTQYF,TGCAGTGCTAGCCGGACAGATACGCAGTATTTT
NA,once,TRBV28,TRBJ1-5,CASSLLLASSESF,TGTGCCAGCAGTTTATTGTTGGCGTCCTCTGAATCTTTT